One and the same sample provided the 10 T cell receptor beta chains below, sequenced in a study of technical replicates of blood from a handful of donors (dated 2017 in TCRdb). The library was produced with the immunoSEQ multiplex PCR assay. Sourced from immuneACCESS, this table was stored by TCRdb with only in-frame sequences that have V and J called. A share of the clones is absent; for the studies checked, an unresolved V gene accounts for under half, and the remainder has no known explanation. The sample table records tens of thousands of clones; 95% to 98% of these occur just once. Around 0.18% of the sample is held by the ten biggest clonotypes. Specimen: T cells isolated from PBMCs. These receptors all stem from a human donor in good health.

V is TRBV10-1 and J is TRBJ1-4; TRBD1 is a possible D gene (6 bases). The germline V gene encodes CDR1 WNHNN and CDR2 SYGVQD (reference sequence). Trimming removed 10 bases at V and 4 bases at J, with 13 bases between. This CDR3 contains 13 residues. This chain's CDR3 is CATRQVHNEKLFF. In DNA, the CDR3 is TGCGCCACCCGACAGGTCCATAATGAAAAACTGTTTTTT.

CDR3 sequence reads: CASSPLGGTSYNEQFF. CDR3 DNA: TGTGCCAGCAGCCCCCTGGGGGGGACCTCCTACAATGAGCAGTTCTTC. V and J are TRBV7-3 and TRBJ2-1; 7 bases match TRBD2. The junction had 7 bases not matched to a gene; V was cut back by 5 bases and J by 0 bases. Germline lookup yields CDR1 SGHTA and CDR2 FQGTGA. This CDR3 region has 16 residues.

The gene calls are TRBV6-5 and TRBJ1-4, with TRBD1 as a possible D gene (6 bases). The CDR3 has 14 residues. Trimming pared 6 bases from V and 4 bases from J, leaving 12 bases between. CDR1 and CDR2 from the germline V gene are MNHEY and SVGAGI. CDR3 loop: CASSRTGNNEKLFF. The CDR3 DNA reads TGTGCCAGCAGCCGTACAGGGAATAATGAAAAACTGTTTTTT.

CDR3 loop: CASSGRGRAYTF. The CDR3 coding sequence is TGTGCCAGCAGCGGCAGGGGAAGGGCCTACACCTTC. The V and J genes are TRBV7-2 and TRBJ1-2; possible D gene TRBD1, 6 bases. The germline V gene has CDR1 SGHTA and CDR2 FQGNSA. CDR3 length: 12 residues. The germline V and J ends were trimmed by 5 bases and 10 bases, with 14 bases remaining between them. Based on the CDR3 plus reference TRBV7-2 and TRBJ1-2, the full variable domain is GAGVSQSPSNKVTEKGKDVELRCDPISGHTALYWYRQSLGQGLEFLIYFQGNSAPDKSGLPSDRFSAERTGGSVSTLTIQRTQQEDSAVYLCASSGRGRAYTFGSGTRLTVV.

Only one count was recorded for this clone. The chain has TRBV6-1 and TRBJ1-1; unclear D gene. CDR3 length: 13 residues. Germline CDR1 reads MNHNS; CDR2 reads SASEGT. Trimming took off 6 bases at V and 0 bases at J, with 8 bases between the two ends. The CDR3 loop is CASRESLNTEAFF. The DNA of the CDR3 is TGTGCCAGCAGGGAGAGTTTGAACACTGAAGCTTTCTTT.

The gene calls are TRBV5-5 and TRBJ1-3; the match to TRBD1 covers 8 bases. J gave up 4 bases and V 1 base, and 4 bases lay outside the gene matches. This CDR3 contains 15 residues. Germline V lookup: CDR1 SGHKS, CDR2 YYEKEE (reference sequence). The DNA of the CDR3 is TGTGCCAGCAGCTTGCCAGGGGGCAGCGGAAACACCATATATTTT. This codes for CASSLPGGSGNTIYF. Full variable domain (outside the CDR3, taken from reference TRBV5-5 and TRBJ1-3): DAGVTQSPTHLIKTRGQQVTLRCSPISGHKSVSWYQQVLGQGPQFIFQYYEKEERGRGNFPDRFSARQFPNYSSELNVNALLLGDSALYLCASSLPGGSGNTIYFGEGSWLTVV.

The chain has TRBV6-6 and TRBJ2-1, with 7 bases aligning to TRBD1. This CDR3 comprises 16 residues. Trimming at V came to 7 bases and at J to 5 bases, leaving 14 bases not matched to a gene. Germline CDR1 is MNHNY and CDR2 is SVGAGI (reference sequence). The CDR3: CASNPLGEGAHNEQFF. CDR3 coding DNA: TGTGCCAGCAACCCCCTCGGAGAGGGGGCACACAATGAGCAGTTCTTC.

The CDR3 protein is CASSSGTSLDEQYF. The CDR3 region has the DNA TGCGCCAGCAGCTCCGGGACTAGCCTGGACGAGCAGTACTTC. This chain joins TRBV10-2 and TRBJ2-7, with 9 bases lining up with TRBD2. With 6 bases clipped from V and 5 bases from J, the junction kept 8 bases outside the gene matches. The CDR3 extends over 14 amino acids. Per the germline V gene, CDR1 is WSHSY and CDR2 is SAAADI.

The chain couples TRBV28 to TRBJ2-2; 8 positions agree with TRBD2. Germline V gives CDR1 MDHEN, CDR2 SYDVKM. This CDR3 has 16 residues. V lost 2 bases to trimming and J lost 7 bases; unmatched junction nucleotides: 9. CDR3 protein: CASSLPRLAGSGELFF. CDR3 coding DNA: TGTGCCAGCAGTTTACCCCGGTTAGCGGGGAGCGGGGAGCTGTTTTTT.

The chain couples TRBV11-2 to TRBJ2-1; TRBD2 matches 12 bases. CDR1 and CDR2 (germline): SGHAT, FQNNGV. This CDR3 is built from 15 residues. V shed 5 bases and J 4 bases; nucleotides not matched to a gene: 3. DNA for the CDR3: TGTGCCAGCAGCCCCACTAGCGGGAGGTACAATGAGCAGTTCTTC. Amino acid sequence: CASSPTSGRYNEQFF. The full variable domain, completed using reference TRBV11-2 and TRBJ2-1, is EAGVAQSPRYKIIEKRQSVAFWCNPISGHATLYWYQQILGQGPKLLIQFQNNGVVDDSQLPKDRFSAERLKGVDSTLKIQPAKLEDSAVYLCASSPTSGRYNEQFFGPGTRLTVL.